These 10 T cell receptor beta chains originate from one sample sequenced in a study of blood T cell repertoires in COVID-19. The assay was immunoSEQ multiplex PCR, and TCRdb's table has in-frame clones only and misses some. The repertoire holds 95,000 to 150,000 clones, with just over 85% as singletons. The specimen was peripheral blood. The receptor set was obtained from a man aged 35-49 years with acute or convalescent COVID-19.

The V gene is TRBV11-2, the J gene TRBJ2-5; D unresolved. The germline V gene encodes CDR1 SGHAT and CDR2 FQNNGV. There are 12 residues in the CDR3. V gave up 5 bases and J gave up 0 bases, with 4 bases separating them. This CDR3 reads CASSPYQETQYF. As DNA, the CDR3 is TGTGCCAGCAGCCCGTACCAAGAGACCCAGTACTTC.

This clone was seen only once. CDR3 nucleotide sequence: TGCGCCAGCAAAGAAGACGCGGGGGGCACCATATATTTT. Translating gives CASKEDAGGTIYF. J is TRBJ1-3 and V is TRBV5-1; D is possibly TRBD1 (5 bases). The CDR3 totals 13 residues. With 6 bases removed from V and 9 bases from J, the gap between germline ends came to 16 bases. Germline V gives CDR1 SGHRS, CDR2 YFSETQ.

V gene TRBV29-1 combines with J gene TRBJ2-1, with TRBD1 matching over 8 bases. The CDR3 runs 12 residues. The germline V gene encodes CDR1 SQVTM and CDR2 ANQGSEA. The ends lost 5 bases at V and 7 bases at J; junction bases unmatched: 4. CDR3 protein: CSVSTGGNEQFF. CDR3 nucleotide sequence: TGCAGCGTTTCTACAGGGGGGAATGAGCAGTTCTTC.

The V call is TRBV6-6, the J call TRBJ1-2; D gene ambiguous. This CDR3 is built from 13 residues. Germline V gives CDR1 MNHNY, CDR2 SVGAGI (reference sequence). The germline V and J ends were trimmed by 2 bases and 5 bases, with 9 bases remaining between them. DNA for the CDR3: TGTGCCAGCAGTTACGGGCCAGAATATGGCTACACCTTC. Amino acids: CASSYGPEYGYTF.

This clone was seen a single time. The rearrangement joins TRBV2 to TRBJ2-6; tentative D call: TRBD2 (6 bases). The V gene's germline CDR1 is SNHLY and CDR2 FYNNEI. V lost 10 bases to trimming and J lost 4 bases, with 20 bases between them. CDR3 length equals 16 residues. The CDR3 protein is CATSAEGASGANVLTF. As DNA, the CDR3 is TGTGCCACCTCGGCGGAGGGTGCTTCCGGGGCCAACGTCCTGACTTTC.

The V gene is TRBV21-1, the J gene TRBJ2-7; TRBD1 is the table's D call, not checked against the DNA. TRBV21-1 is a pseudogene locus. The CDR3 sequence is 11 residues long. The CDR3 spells CASQGTSRQYF. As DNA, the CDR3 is TGTGCCAGCCAGGGGACCTCTAGGCAGTACTTC.

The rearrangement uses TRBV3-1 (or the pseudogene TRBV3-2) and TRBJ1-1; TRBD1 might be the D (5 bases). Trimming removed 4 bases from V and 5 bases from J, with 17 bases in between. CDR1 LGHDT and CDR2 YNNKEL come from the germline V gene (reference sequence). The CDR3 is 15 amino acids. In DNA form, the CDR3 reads TGTGCCAGCAGCCCCGCGGGGGGAGGGAGGACTGAAGCTTTCTTT. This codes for CASSPAGGGRTEAFF.

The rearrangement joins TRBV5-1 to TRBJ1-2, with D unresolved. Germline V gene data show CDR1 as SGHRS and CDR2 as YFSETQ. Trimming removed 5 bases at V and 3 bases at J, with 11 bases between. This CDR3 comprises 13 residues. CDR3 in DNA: TGCGCCAGCAGAAACGTGGGAGACTATGGCTACACCTTC. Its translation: CASRNVGDYGYTF. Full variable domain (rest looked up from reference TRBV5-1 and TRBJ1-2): KAGVTQTPRYLIKTRGQQVTLSCSPISGHRSVSWYQQTPGQGLQFLFEYFSETQRNKGNFPGRFSGRQFSNSRSEMNVSTLELGDSALYLCASRNVGDYGYTFGSGTRLTVV.

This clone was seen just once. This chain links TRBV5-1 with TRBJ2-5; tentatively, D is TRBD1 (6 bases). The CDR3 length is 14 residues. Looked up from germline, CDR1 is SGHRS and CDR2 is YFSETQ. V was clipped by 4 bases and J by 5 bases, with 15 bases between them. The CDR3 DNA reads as TGCGCCAGCAGCATAACAGGGCAGGGCGAGACCCAGTACTTC. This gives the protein CASSITGQGETQYF.

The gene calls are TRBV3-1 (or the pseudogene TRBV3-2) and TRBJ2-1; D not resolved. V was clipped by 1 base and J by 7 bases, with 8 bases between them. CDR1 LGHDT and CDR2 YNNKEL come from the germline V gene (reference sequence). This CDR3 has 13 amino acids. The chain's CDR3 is CASSQGSRNEQFF. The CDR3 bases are TGTGCCAGCAGCCAAGGCAGCAGGAATGAGCAGTTCTTC.